The source of this TCR beta chain is a study of blood T cell repertoires in COVID-19. Trimming stripped 2 bases from V and 5 bases from J, with 12 bases between. The CDR3 is 14 amino acids. CDR1 and CDR2 from the germline V gene are SNHLY and FYNNEI. Here immunoSEQ multiplex PCR was the method, and the copy in TCRdb shows in-frame clones only, minus some. The sample records more than 65,000 clones, 70% to 90% being singletons. This TCR derives from a man in his forties or fifties with acute or convalescent COVID-19. The V gene is TRBV2, the J gene TRBJ1-2; D not certain. Sequences were obtained from peripheral blood. The DNA of the CDR3 is TGTGCCAGCAGTGAAACCACAAGAAGTTATGGCTACACCTTC. Amino acid sequence: CASSETTRSYGYTF.